This TCR beta chain was observed in a study of blood T cell repertoires in COVID-19 (TCRdb year 2020). For the study in its entirety: Samples from collaborators originated in the United States, Italy and Spain and spanned both the acute and convalescent phases of COVID-19. Samples were obtained from the ongoing ImmuneRACE study (first 160 participants) and from 1,254 subjects provided by 6 global collaborators. Nearly every sample came with metadata listing a de-identified subject ID, COVID-19 status, age in years and sex. The material from the prospective study consisted of cDNA or gDNA derived from T cells, B-cell-depleted T cells, or PBMCs. The repertoires were made available in a free public database intended to serve as a resource for research on the immune response to SARS-CoV-2. The dataset comprised deeply sampled blood TCRbeta repertoires from subjects exposed to, actively infected with, or recovered from COVID-19. Where available, HLA class I and class II types were taken from metadata supplied by the sample provider and were not determined by assay-based typing. Overall study results and their limits: The amount of clinical and demographic metadata varied by source and participant and was provided uncurated.

In the prospective study, participants were about 18 to 95 years old, resided in about two dozen geographic areas of the United States, and were enrolled through a virtual design. In the prospective study, cohorts were assigned on the basis of participant-reported clinical history obtained from a screening survey and a study questionnaire. Recovered participants in ImmuneRACE Cohort 3 were defined as having two consecutive negative NP/OP PCR tests, clearance from a healthcare professional, or resolution of symptoms. In the prospective study, whole blood, serum and a nasopharyngeal or oropharyngeal swab were collected from each participant by mobile phlebotomists. Prospective study participants could optionally give additional blood draws and questionnaires over an approximately 2-month period. Blood samples from the prospective study were shipped frozen or at room temperature prior to DNA extraction.

CDR1 and CDR2, looked up from the germline V gene, are ENHRY and SYGVKD. The CDR3 sequence holds 16 residues, the cysteine and phenylalanine included. Only the CDR3 region is kept as DNA, spanning 48 bases read in frame from base 1. Trimming takes 0 bases off V and 3 bases off J; junction bases not matched to a gene: 6. On this clone: There is no known antigen for this receptor. No much larger clonotype is one base removed from it; base qualities were not supplied.

The immunoSEQ Assay, a bias-controlled multiplex PCR, was used to amplify TCRbeta CDR3 regions from genomic DNA. Per the source publication's procedure: Within the assay, amplification of reference gene primers was used to estimate how many nucleated cells each sample contained. To quantify the absolute abundance of each unique TCRbeta CDR3 rearrangement, sequence reads were collapsed and filtered. For each sample, productive Simpson clonality was calculated as the square root of Simpson's diversity index across productive rearrangements. What TCRdb holds here is the immuneACCESS table cut down to in-frame rearrangements. Part of the clones is not present; checked against another copy, under half of the missing clones reflect an unresolved V gene, and the others are unexplained. That table furnishes V, J and clone size, whereas the DNA furnished D and trimming. The sample includes a few hundred thousand clones, with 88% observed a single time. The ten largest clones represent around 7.9% of the sample.

The sample was PBMCs or T cells enriched from blood (not recorded which). The sequence came from a woman aged 60-75 years who had recovered from COVID-19. The rearrangement joined TRBV10-3 to TRBJ2-7; 9 bases in the junction line up with TRBD1. The CDR3 corresponds to CAISESGTGLYYEQYF. The sequenced DNA is TGTGCCATCAGTGAGTCGGGGACAGGGCTTTACTACGAGCAGTACTTC.